This entry lists 16 T cell receptor beta chains sequenced from one sample in a study of OX40 agonist ivuxolimab in advanced cancers. Generated by immunoSEQ multiplex PCR, the TCRdb table keeps only in-frame clones and is missing some. This table has tens of thousands of clones, more than 85% appearing once. The sample here was CD4+ or CD8+ T cells sorted from blood, taken in a trial of the OX40 agonist ivuxolimab. The receptors shown here come from an adult with an advanced solid tumor such as melanoma, head and neck, liver or kidney cancer.

The chain uses TRBV7-9 and TRBJ1-2; perhaps TRBD1 as D (5 bases). This CDR3 contains 17 residues. Trimming cost V 4 bases and J 4 bases, with 22 bases left between them. Germline loops: CDR1 SEHNR, CDR2 FQNEAQ (reference sequence). In nucleotides, the CDR3 is TGTGCCAGCAGCTCATCGACAGCCCATCTCCTCGTCTATGGCTACACCTTC. Encoded protein: CASSSSTAHLLVYGYTF.

The chain uses TRBV27 and TRBJ2-7; the match to TRBD1 covers 8 bases. V gave up 4 bases and J gave up 0 bases; unmatched junction bases: 5. Germline CDR1 reads MNHEY; CDR2 reads SMNVEV (reference sequence). The CDR3 loop spans 15 amino acids. In DNA form, the CDR3 reads TGTGCCAGCAGTTCCCCCGGGACAGGCTCCTACGAGCAGTACTTC. It encodes CASSSPGTGSYEQYF.

The genes are TRBV4-2 and TRBJ2-6; no reliable D call. The V gene lost 5 bases and the J gene lost 3 bases, with 8 bases spanning the gap. Germline-derived CDR1 and CDR2 are LGHNA and YNFKEQ. The length of the CDR3 is 14 residues. CDR3 nucleotide sequence: TGTGCCAGCAGCTCCCAGAATGGGGCCAACGTCCTGACTTTC. Protein: CASSSQNGANVLTF.

J is TRBJ2-7 and V is TRBV9; tentatively, D is TRBD2 (7 bases). With 2 bases removed from V and 0 bases from J, the gap between germline ends came to 12 bases. The CDR3 runs to 15 residues. CDR1 SGDLS and CDR2 YYNGEE come from the germline V gene. CDR3 nucleotides: TGTGCCAGCAGCGTCAGAGGGGGGGGCTCCTACGAGCAGTACTTC. This translates into CASSVRGGGSYEQYF.

This clone was seen just once. V usage is TRBV4-3 and J usage is TRBJ2-7; 8 bases align to TRBD2. The CDR3 loop spans 15 amino acids. The germline V gene encodes CDR1 LGHNA and CDR2 YSLEER. The junction had 2 bases not matched to a gene; V was cut back by 1 base and J by 0 bases. This CDR3 reads CASSQGAGASYEQYF. As DNA, the CDR3 is TGCGCCAGCAGCCAAGGAGCGGGGGCCTCCTACGAGCAGTACTTC.

Comments on this clone: A much bigger clone sits one base away, suggesting this may be a read error. The chain combines TRBV6-4 with TRBJ2-2; D tentatively reads TRBD1 or TRBD2 (5 bases each). The CDR3 runs to 13 residues. Trimming removed 3 bases at V and 3 bases at J, with 5 bases between. Germline assignment: CDR1 MRHNA and CDR2 SNTAGT. The DNA for the CDR3 is TGTGCCAGCAGTGAGGGGGACACCGGGGAGCTGTTTTTT. This codes for CASSEGDTGELFF.

J is TRBJ2-2 and V is TRBV9; 14 nucleotides align to TRBD2. In germline, CDR1 is SGDLS, CDR2 YYNGEE. The CDR3 is 18 amino acids. J gave up 7 bases and V 4 bases, and 12 bases lay outside the gene matches. The CDR3 loop reads CASSPGLAGGLSDGELFF. The CDR3, as DNA: TGTGCCAGCAGCCCCGGACTAGCGGGGGGCCTCTCGGACGGGGAGCTGTTTTTT.

J is TRBJ2-2 and V is TRBV7-6, with 7 bases fitting TRBD1. CDR3 length equals 18 residues. J gave up 4 bases and V 4 bases, and 15 bases lay outside the gene matches. CDR1 and CDR2 from the germline V gene are SGHVS and FNYEAQ. The DNA for the CDR3 is TGTGCCAGCAGCTCCATCTTTCCCGGGACAGAAGTCACCGGGGAGCTGTTTTTT. It specifies CASSSIFPGTEVTGELFF.

The J gene is TRBJ2-7, the V gene TRBV6-6; D remains ambiguous. The CDR3 consists of 13 residues. CDR1 is MNHNY and CDR2 is SVGAGI in the germline V gene (reference sequence). Between the trimmed V and J ends, which lost 0 bases and 3 bases, there was a span of 6 bases. CDR3: CASSYSLDYEQYF. CDR3 bases: TGTGCCAGCAGTTACTCTCTTGACTACGAGCAGTACTTC.

Only one count was recorded for this clone. V is TRBV9 and J is TRBJ2-5, with 9 bases identical to TRBD2. Trimming took 0 bases from V and 4 from J; bases not matched to a gene: 4. Germline V gene sequence: CDR1 SGDLS, CDR2 YYNGEE. The CDR3 runs 15 residues. For the CDR3, the DNA is TGTGCCAGCAGCGTAGGCGGGGGGGGCTCAGAGACCCAGTACTTC. This translates into CASSVGGGGSETQYF.

The chain carries TRBV4-1 and TRBJ2-3; tentative D call: TRBD2 (6 bases). V was shortened by 1 base and J by 2 bases, with 19 bases between the two germline ends. This CDR3 region has 18 residues. Looked up from germline, CDR1 is MGHRA and CDR2 is YSYEKL. CDR3: CASSQGGTRRGPTDTQYF. CDR3 in DNA: TGCGCCAGCAGCCAAGGTGGGACCCGGAGGGGTCCCACAGATACGCAGTATTTT.

CDR3 sequence (DNA): TGTGCCAGCAGTTTTTTGAATTGTGAGGGACTGCACGAGCAGTACTTC. This translates into CASSFLNCEGLHEQYF. The gene calls are TRBV27 and TRBJ2-7, with D possibly TRBD2 on 6 matching bases. The CDR3 has 16 amino acids. CDR1 and CDR2 from the germline V gene are MNHEY and SMNVEV (reference sequence). The germline V and J ends were trimmed by 3 bases and 5 bases, with 20 bases remaining between them.

This rearrangement joins TRBV4-1 to TRBJ2-7; D might be TRBD1 (7 bases). Germline loops: CDR1 MGHRA, CDR2 YSYEKL. V was cut by 1 base and J by 0 bases, with 10 bases left in between. This CDR3 comprises 15 residues. DNA of the CDR3: TGCGCCAGCAGCCAAGCAGGGGGGCTCTCCTACGAGCAGTACTTC. It yields the protein CASSQAGGLSYEQYF.

The chain couples TRBV5-4 to TRBJ2-1; 7 nucleotides align to TRBD1. This CDR3 has 14 residues. V was clipped by 4 bases and J by 5 bases; unmatched bases: 6. CDR1 is SGHNT, CDR2 YYREEE, per germline (reference sequence). The CDR3 loop is CASSLDRFHNEQFF. As DNA, the CDR3 is TGTGCCAGCAGCCTGGACAGGTTCCACAATGAGCAGTTCTTC. Full variable domain (remainder filled in from reference TRBV5-4 and TRBJ2-1): ETGVTQSPTHLIKTRGQQVTLRCSSQSGHNTVSWYQQALGQGPQFIFQYYREEENGRGNFPPRFSGLQFPNYSSELNVNALELDDSALYLCASSLDRFHNEQFFGPGTRLTVL.

J is TRBJ1-6 and V is TRBV5-5; perhaps TRBD1 as D (5 bases). The V end lost 1 base, the J end lost 7 bases, and 9 bases lay between the germline ends. Germline V lookup: CDR1 SGHKS, CDR2 YYEKEE (reference sequence). The CDR3 has 14 residues. CDR3 coding DNA: TGTGCCAGCAGCTTGCCCCGGGGGAATTCACCCCTCCACTTT. Its protein product is CASSLPRGNSPLHF. Combining the CDR3 with reference TRBV5-5 and TRBJ1-6 gives the whole variable domain DAGVTQSPTHLIKTRGQQVTLRCSPISGHKSVSWYQQVLGQGPQFIFQYYEKEERGRGNFPDRFSARQFPNYSSELNVNALLLGDSALYLCASSLPRGNSPLHFGNGTRLTVT.

The rearrangement uses TRBV19 and TRBJ1-6, with D maybe TRBD1 (6 bases). Germline lookup yields CDR1 LNHDA and CDR2 SQIVND (reference sequence). The CDR3 has 17 residues. The V end lost 3 bases, the J end lost 0 bases, and 12 bases lay between the germline ends. The CDR3 is CASSMADSRSYNSPLHF. The CDR3 region has the DNA TGTGCCAGTAGTATGGCGGACAGTCGCTCCTATAATTCACCCCTCCACTTT.